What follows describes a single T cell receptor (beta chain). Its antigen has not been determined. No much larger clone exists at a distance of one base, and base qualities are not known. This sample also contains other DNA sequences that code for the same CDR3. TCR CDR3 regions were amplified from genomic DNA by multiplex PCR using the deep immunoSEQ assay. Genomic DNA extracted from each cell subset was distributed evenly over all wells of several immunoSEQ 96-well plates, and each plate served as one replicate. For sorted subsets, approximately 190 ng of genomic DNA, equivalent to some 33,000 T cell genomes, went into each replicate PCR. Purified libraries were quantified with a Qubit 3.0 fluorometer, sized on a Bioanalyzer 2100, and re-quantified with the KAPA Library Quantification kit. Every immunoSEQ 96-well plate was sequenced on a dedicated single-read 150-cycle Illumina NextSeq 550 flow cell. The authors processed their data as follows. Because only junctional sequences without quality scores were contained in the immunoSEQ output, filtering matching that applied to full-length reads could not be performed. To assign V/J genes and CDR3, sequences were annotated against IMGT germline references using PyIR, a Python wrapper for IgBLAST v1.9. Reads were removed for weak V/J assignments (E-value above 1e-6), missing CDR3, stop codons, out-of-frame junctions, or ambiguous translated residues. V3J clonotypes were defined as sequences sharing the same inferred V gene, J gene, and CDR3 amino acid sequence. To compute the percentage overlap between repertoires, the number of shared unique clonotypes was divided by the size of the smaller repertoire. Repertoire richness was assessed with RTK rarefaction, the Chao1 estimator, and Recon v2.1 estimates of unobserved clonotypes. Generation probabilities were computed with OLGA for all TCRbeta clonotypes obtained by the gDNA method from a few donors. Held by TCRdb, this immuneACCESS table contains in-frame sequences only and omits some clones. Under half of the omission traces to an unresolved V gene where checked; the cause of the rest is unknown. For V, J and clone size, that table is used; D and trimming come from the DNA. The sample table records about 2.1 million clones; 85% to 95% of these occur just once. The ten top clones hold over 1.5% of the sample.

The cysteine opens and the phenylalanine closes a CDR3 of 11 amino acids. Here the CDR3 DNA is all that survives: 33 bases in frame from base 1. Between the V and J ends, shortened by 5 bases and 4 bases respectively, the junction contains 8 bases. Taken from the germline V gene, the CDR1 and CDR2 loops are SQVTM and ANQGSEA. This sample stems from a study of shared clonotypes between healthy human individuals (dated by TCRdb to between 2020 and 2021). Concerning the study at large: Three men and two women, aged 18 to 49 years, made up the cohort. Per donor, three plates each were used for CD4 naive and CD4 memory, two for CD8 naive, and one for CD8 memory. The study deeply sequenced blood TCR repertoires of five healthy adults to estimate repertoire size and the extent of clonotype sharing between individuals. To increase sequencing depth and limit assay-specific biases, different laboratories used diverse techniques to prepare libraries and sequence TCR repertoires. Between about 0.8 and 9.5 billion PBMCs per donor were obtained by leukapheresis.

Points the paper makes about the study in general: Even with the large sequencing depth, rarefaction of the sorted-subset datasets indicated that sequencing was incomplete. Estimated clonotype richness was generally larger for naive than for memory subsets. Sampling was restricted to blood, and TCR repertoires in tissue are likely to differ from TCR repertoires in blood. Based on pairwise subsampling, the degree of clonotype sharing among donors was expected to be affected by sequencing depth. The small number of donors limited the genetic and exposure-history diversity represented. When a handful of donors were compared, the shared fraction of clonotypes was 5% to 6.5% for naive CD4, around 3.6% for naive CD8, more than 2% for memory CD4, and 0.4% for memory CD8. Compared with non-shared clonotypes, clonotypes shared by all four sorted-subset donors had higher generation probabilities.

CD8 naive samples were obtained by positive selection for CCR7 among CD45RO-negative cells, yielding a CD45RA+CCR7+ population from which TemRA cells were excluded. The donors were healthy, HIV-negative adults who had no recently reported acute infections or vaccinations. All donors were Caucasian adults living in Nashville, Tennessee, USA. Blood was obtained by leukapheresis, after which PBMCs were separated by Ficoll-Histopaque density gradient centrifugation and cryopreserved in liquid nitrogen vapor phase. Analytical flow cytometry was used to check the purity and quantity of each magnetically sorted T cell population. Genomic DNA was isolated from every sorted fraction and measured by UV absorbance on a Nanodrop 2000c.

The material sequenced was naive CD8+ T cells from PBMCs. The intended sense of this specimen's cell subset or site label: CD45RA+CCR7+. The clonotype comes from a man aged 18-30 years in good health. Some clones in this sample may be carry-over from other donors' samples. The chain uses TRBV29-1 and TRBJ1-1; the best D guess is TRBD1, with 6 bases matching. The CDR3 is CSVLGGTEAFF. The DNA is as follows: TGCAGCGTTCTAGGGGGCACTGAAGCTTTCTTT. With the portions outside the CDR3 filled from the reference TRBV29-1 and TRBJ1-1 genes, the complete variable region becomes SAVISQKPSRDICQRGTSLTIQCQVDSQVTMMFWYRQQPGQSLTLIATANQGSEATYESGFVIDKFPISRPNLTFSTLTVSNMSPEDSSIYLCSVLGGTEAFFGQGTRLTVV.